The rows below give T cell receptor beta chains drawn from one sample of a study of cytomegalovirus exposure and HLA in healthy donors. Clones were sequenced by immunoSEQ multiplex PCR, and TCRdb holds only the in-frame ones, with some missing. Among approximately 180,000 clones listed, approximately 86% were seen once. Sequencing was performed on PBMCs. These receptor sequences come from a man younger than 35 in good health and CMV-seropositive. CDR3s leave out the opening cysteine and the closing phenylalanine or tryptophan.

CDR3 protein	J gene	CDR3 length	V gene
AIRTGGANVLT	TRBJ2-6	11	TRBV10-3
ASSGTSGGAREQF	TRBJ2-1	13	TRBV9
ASRRTSGGSAGTQY	TRBJ2-3	14	TRBV9
ASSSGGLGETQY	TRBJ2-5	12	TRBV4-2
TSRQGGTYNEQF	TRBJ2-1	12	TRBV5-1
ASRRRDIQY	TRBJ2-4	9	TRBV6-6
ASSIAASGFYEQY	TRBJ2-7	13	TRBV19
ASSQARAGITYNEQF	TRBJ2-1	15	TRBV4-3
ASSLNRDPYEQY	TRBJ2-7	12	TRBV7-8
ASSRGSVSGGAYEQY	TRBJ2-7	15	TRBV27
SVEGAYEQY	TRBJ2-7	9	TRBV29-1
ASSPLTGVNTEAF	TRBJ1-1	13	TRBV18
ASRSMGARSSYNEQF	TRBJ2-1	15	TRBV27
ASSLATSRNNEQF	TRBJ2-1	13	TRBV5-1
ASSQLMNTEAF	TRBJ1-1	11	TRBV4-3
ASSVTGGVDQPQH	TRBJ1-5	13	TRBV9
ASSETGGTYEQY	TRBJ2-7	12	TRBV6-1
AISGGDRGLIGYGYT	TRBJ1-2	15	TRBV10-3
ASSARGTEAF	TRBJ1-1	10	TRBV9
ASRDRDNSPLH	TRBJ1-6	11	TRBV19